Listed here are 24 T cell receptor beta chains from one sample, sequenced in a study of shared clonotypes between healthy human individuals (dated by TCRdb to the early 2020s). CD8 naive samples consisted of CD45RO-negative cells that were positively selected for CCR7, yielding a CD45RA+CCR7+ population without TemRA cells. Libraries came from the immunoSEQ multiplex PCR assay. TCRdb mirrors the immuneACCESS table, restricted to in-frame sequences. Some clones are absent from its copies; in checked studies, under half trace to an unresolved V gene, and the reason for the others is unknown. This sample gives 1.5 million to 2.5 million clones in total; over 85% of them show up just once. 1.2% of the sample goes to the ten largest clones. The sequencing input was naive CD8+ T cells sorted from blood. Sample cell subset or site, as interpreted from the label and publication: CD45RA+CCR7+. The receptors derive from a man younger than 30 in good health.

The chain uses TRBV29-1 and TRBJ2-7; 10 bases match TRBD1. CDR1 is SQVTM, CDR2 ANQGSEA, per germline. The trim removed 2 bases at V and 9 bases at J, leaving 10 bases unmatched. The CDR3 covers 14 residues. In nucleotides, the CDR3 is TGCAGCGTTGAACTGGGACAGGGGAACCTGGTGCAGTACTTC. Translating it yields CSVELGQGNLVQYF.

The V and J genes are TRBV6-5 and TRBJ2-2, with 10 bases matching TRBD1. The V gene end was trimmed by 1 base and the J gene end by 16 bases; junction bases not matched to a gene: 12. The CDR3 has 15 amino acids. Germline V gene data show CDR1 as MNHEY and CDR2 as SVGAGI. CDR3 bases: TGTGCCAGCAGTTACTTTCGGCCCGGGACAGGGGAGGAGTTTTTT. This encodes CASSYFRPGTGEEFF.

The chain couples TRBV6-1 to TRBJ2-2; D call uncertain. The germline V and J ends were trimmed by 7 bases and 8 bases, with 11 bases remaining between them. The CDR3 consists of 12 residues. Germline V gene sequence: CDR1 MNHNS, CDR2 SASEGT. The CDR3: CASIDLTGELFF. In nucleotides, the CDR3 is TGTGCCAGCATCGATCTCACGGGGGAGCTGTTTTTT.

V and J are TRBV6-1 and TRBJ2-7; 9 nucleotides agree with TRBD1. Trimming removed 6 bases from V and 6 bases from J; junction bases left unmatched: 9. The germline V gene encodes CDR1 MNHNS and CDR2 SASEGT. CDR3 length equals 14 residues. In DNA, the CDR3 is TGTGCCAGCAGCCCCGGGACAGGGTCTCGCGAGCAGTACTTC. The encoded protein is CASSPGTGSREQYF.

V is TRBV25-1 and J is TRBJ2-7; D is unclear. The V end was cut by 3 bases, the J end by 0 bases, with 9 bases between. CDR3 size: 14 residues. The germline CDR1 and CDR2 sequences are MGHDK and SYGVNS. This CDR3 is CASSDIDPSYEQYF. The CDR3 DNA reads TGTGCCAGCAGTGACATAGACCCCTCCTACGAGCAGTACTTC.

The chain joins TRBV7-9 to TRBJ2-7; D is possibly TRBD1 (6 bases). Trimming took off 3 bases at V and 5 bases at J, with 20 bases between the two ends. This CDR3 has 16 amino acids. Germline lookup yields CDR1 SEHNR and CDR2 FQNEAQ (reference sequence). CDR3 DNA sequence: TGTGCCAGCAGCTTCCCCCGGACAGCCAGTTCTGACGAGCAGTACTTC. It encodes CASSFPRTASSDEQYF.

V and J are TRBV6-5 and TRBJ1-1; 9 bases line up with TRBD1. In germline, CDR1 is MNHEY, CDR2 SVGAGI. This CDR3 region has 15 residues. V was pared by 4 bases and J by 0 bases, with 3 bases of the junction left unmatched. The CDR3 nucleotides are TGTGCCAGCAGTTTGCGACAGGGGGTGAACACTGAAGCTTTCTTT. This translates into CASSLRQGVNTEAFF.

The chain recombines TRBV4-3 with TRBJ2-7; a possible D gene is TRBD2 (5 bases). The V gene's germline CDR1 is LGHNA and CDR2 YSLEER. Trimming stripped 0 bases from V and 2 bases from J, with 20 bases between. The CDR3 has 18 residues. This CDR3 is CASSQEAPGAEGTYEQYF. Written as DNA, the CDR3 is TGCGCCAGCAGCCAAGAGGCCCCAGGAGCGGAAGGAACCTACGAGCAGTACTTC.

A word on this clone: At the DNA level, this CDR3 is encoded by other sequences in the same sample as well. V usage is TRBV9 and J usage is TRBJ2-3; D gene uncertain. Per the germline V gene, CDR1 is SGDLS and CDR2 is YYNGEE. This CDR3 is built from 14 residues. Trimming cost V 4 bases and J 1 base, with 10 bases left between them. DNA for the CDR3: TGTGCCAGCAGCCCTAAGGGCGGCACAGATACGCAGTATTTT. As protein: CASSPKGGTDTQYF.

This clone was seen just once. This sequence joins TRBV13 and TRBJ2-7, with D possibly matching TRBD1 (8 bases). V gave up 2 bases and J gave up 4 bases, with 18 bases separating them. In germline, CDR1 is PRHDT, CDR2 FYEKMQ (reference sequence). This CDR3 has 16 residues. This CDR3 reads CASSLTGQGGEYEQYF. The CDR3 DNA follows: TGTGCCAGCAGCTTAACCGGACAGGGAGGGGAGTACGAGCAGTACTTC. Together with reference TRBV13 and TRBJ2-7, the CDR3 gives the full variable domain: AAGVIQSPRHLIKEKRETATLKCYPIPRHDTVYWYQQGPGQDPQFLISFYEKMQSDKGSIPDRFSAQQFSDYHSELNMSSLELGDSALYFCASSLTGQGGEYEQYFGPGTRLTVT.

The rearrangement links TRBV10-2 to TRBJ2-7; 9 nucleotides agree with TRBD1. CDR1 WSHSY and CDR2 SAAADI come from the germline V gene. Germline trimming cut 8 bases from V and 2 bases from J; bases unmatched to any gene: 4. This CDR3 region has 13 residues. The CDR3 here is CASGQGFTYEQYF. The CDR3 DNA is TGCGCCAGCGGACAGGGGTTTACCTACGAGCAGTACTTC.

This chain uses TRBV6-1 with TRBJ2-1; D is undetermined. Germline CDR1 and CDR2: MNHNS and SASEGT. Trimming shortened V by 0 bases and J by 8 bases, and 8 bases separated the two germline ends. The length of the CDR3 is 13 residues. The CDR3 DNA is TGTGCCAGCAGTGAAGCGGGTAGTGATGAGCAGTTCTTC. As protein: CASSEAGSDEQFF.

The CDR3 sequence: CASEIDEQFF. Here the CDR3 DNA reads TGTGCCTCGGAGATAGATGAGCAGTTCTTC. This chain links TRBV30 with TRBJ2-1; D not certain. Germline V gene sequence: CDR1 GTSNPN, CDR2 SVGIG (reference sequence). This CDR3 has 10 amino acids. Trimming removed 7 bases at V and 8 bases at J, with 9 bases between.

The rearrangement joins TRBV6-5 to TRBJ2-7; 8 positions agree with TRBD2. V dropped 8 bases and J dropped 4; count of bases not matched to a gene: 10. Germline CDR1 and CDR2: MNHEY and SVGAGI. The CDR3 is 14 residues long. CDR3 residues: CASSTGGEGYEQYF. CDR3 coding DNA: TGTGCCAGCTCGACCGGGGGGGAAGGATACGAGCAGTACTTC.

The CDR3 nucleotides are TGTGCCAGCGAGGGGCTCTCGATCACCAATGAGCAGTTCTTC. It is translated as CASEGLSITNEQFF. This chain uses TRBV2 with TRBJ2-1; D is perhaps TRBD1 or TRBD2 (5 bases each). Germline lookup yields CDR1 SNHLY and CDR2 FYNNEI. Between the trimmed V and J ends, which lost 8 bases and 6 bases, there was a span of 17 bases. The CDR3 length is 14 residues.

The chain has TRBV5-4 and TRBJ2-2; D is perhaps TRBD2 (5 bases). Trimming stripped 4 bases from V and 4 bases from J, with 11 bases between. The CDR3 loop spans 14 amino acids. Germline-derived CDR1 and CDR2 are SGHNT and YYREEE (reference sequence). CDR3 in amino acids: CASSLPEGTGELFF. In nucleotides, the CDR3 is TGTGCCAGCAGCCTCCCTGAGGGCACCGGGGAGCTGTTTTTT.

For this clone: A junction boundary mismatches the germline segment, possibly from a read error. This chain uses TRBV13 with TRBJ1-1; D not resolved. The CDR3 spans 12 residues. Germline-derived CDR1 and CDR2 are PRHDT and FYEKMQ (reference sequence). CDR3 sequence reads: CASSLEGFEPSF. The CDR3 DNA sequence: TGTGCCAGCAGCTTAGAAGGCTTTGAGCCTTCGTTT.

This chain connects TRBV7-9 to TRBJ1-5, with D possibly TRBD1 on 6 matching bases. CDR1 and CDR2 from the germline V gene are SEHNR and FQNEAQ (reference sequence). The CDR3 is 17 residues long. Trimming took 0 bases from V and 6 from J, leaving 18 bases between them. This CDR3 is CASSLASSGGASQPQHF. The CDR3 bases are TGTGCCAGCAGCTTAGCGAGTTCGGGGGGGGCGAGTCAGCCCCAGCATTTT.

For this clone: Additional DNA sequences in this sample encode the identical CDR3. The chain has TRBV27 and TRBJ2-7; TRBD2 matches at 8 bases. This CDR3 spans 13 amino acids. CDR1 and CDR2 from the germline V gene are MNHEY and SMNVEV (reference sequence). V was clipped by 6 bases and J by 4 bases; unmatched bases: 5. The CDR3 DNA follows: TGTGCCAGCAGCCCCAGCGGGAGTTACGAGCAGTACTTC. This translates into CASSPSGSYEQYF.

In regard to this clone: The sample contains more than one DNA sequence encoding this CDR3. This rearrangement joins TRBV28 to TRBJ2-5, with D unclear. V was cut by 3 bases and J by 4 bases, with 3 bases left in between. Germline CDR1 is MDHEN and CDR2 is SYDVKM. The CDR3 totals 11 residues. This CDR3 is CASSFLETQYF. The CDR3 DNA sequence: TGTGCCAGCAGTTTCCTAGAGACCCAGTACTTC.

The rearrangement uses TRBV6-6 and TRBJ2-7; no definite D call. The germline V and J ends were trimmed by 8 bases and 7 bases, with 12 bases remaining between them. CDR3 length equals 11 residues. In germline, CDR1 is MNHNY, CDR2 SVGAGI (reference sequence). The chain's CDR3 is CASSTPAEQYF. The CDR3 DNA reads TGTGCCAGCTCTACCCCGGCTGAGCAGTACTTC.

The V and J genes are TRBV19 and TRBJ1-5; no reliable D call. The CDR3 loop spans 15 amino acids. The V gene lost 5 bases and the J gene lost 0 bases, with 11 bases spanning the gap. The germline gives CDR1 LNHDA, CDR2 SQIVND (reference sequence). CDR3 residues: CASSYDGDSNQPQHF. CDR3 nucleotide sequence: TGTGCCAGTAGTTACGACGGAGATAGCAATCAGCCCCAGCATTTT.

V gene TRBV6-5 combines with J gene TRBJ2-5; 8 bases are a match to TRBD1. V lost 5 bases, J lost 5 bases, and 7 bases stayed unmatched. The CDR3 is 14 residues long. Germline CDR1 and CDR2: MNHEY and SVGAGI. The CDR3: CASSTTGEEETQYF. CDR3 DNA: TGTGCCAGCAGTACGACAGGGGAGGAGGAGACCCAGTACTTC.

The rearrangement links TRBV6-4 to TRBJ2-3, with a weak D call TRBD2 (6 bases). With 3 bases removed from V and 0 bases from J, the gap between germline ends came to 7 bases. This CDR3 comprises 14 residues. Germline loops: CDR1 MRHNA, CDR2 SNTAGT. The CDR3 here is CASSEGTSTDTQYF. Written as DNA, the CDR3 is TGTGCCAGCAGTGAGGGGACTAGCACAGATACGCAGTATTTT.